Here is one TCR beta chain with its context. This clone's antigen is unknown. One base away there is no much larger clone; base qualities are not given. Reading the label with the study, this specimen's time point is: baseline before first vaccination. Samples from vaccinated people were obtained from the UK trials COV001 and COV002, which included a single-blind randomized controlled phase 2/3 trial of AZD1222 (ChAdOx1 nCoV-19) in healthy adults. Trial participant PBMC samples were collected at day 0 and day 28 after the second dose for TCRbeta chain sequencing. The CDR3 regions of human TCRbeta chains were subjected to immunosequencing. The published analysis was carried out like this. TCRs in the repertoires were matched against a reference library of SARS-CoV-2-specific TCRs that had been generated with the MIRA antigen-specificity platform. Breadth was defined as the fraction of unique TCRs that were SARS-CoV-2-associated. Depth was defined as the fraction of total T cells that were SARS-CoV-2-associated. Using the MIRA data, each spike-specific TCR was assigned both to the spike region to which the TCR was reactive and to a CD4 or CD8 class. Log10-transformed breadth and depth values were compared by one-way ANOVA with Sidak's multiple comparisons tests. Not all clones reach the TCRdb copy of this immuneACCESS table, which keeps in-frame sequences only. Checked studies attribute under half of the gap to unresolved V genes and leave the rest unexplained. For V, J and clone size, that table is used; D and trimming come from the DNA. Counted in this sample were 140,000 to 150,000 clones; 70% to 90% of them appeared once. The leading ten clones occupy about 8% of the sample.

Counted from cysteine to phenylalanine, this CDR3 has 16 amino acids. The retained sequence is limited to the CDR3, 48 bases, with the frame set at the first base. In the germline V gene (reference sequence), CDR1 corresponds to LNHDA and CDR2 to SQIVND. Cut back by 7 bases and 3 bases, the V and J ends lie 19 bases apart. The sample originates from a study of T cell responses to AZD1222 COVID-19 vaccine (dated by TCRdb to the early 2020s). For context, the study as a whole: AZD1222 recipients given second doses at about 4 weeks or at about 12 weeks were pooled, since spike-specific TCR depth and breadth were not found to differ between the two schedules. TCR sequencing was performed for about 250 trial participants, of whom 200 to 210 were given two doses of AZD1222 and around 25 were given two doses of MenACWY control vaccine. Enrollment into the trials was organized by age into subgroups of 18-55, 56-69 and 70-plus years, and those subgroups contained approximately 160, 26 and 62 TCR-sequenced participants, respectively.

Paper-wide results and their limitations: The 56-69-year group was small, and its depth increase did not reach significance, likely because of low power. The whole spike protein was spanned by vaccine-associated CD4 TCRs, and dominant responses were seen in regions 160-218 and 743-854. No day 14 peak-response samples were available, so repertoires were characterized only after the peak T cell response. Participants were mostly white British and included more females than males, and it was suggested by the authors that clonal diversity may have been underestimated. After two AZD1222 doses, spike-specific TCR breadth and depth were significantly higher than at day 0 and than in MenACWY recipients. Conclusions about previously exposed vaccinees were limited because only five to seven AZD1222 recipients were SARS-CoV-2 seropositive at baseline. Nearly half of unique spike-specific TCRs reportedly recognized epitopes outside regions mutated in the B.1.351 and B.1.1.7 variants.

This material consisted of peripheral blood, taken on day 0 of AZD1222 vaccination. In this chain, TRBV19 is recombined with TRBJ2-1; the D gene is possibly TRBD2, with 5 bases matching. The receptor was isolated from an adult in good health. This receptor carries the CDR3 CASTPRPGSGYNEQFF. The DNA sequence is TGTGCCAGTACTCCGCGGCCGGGATCAGGCTACAATGAGCAGTTCTTC.